Below, 32 T cell receptor beta chains from the same sample are listed, as sequenced in a study of cytomegalovirus exposure and HLA in healthy donors (TCRdb year 2017). Preparation of the library involved the immunoSEQ multiplex PCR assay. The multiplex PCR relied on a mix of 60 forward primers for TCR Vbeta segments and 13 reverse primers for TCR Jbeta segments. Here the immuneACCESS table is served through TCRdb, limited to in-frame sequences with V and J called. Missing clones are a known gap in these copies; in checked studies unresolved V genes cover under half, and the rest lacks a known reason. The sample table gives 150,000 to 200,000 clones. The top ten constitute approximately 6.9% of the sample. Sequencing was performed on PBMCs. The receptors derive from a man aged 30 to 39 in good health and CMV-seronegative.

V and J are TRBV6-1 and TRBJ1-3, with D uncertain. This CDR3 has 14 amino acids. Germline values: CDR1 MNHNS, CDR2 SASEGT. V was shortened by 6 bases and J by 0 bases, with 9 bases between the two germline ends. As DNA, the CDR3 is TGTGCCAGCAGGCCAGGCGACTCTGGAAACACCATATATTTT. Its protein is CASRPGDSGNTIYF.

This chain joins TRBV19 and TRBJ1-5; no clear D. There are 15 residues in the CDR3. Between the trimmed V and J ends, which lost 5 bases and 9 bases, there was a span of 20 bases. Germline V gene lookup returns CDR1 LNHDA and CDR2 SQIVND (reference sequence). DNA of the CDR3: TGTGCCAGTAGTTTCTTCGACACCGGGGAAAGGCCCCAGCATTTT. This sequence encodes CASSFFDTGERPQHF.

The chain recombines TRBV19 with TRBJ1-4; TRBD1 agrees at 9 bases. Germline trimming cut 0 bases from V and 4 bases from J; bases unmatched to any gene: 9. Germline V lookup: CDR1 LNHDA, CDR2 SQIVND (reference sequence). The CDR3 totals 18 residues. Here the CDR3 DNA reads TGTGCCAGTAGTATAGATTCCGGGACAGGGAGATATAATGAAAAACTGTTTTTT. Translated: CASSIDSGTGRYNEKLFF.

V is TRBV9 and J is TRBJ1-4, with D hard to call. The V end was cut by 4 bases, the J end by 0 bases, with 10 bases between. Germline V gene data show CDR1 as SGDLS and CDR2 as YYNGEE. There are 15 residues in the CDR3. CDR3 DNA sequence: TGTGCCAGCAGCCCTGGAGGTTCAACTAATGAAAAACTGTTTTTT. It yields the protein CASSPGGSTNEKLFF.

The chain is built from TRBV30 and TRBJ1-1; the match to TRBD1 covers 8 bases. This CDR3 spans 15 amino acids. V lost 2 bases to trimming and J lost 4 bases; unmatched junction nucleotides: 9. Germline CDR1 reads GTSNPN; CDR2 reads SVGIG (reference sequence). CDR3 nucleotide sequence: TGTGCCTGGAGTCCTCCAGGGGGCTGGGTCACTGAAGCTTTCTTT. It specifies CAWSPPGGWVTEAFF.

V is TRBV19 and J is TRBJ2-7; the match to TRBD1 covers 9 bases. V lost 6 bases to trimming and J lost 9 bases; unmatched junction nucleotides: 12. This CDR3 contains 14 residues. Germline CDR1 reads LNHDA; CDR2 reads SQIVND (reference sequence). The CDR3 spells CASRTGTGSGMQYF. The CDR3, as DNA: TGTGCCAGTAGAACCGGGACAGGGAGTGGAATGCAGTACTTC.

This rearrangement joins TRBV23-1 to TRBJ1-4; 10 bases match TRBD1. TRBV23-1 is recorded as an ORF, its role being uncertain. This CDR3 region has 16 residues. Trimming took 7 bases from V and 0 from J; bases not matched to a gene: 5. The CDR3 region is CASNWTGGATNEKLFF. As DNA, the CDR3 is TGCGCCAGCAACTGGACAGGGGGTGCAACTAATGAAAAACTGTTTTTT.

The genes are TRBV6-7 and TRBJ2-1; 11 bases align to TRBD2. TRBV6-7 is flagged as an ORF with uncertain function. The CDR3 consists of 15 residues. After removal of 2 bases from V and 4 bases from J, the junction contained 1 base not matched to a gene. The CDR3 loop is CASSYRTSGYNEQFF. CDR3 sequence (DNA): TGTGCCAGCAGTTACCGGACTAGCGGGTACAATGAGCAGTTCTTC.

V is TRBV28 and J is TRBJ2-5; TRBD1 matches at 8 bases. The end of the DNA aligns better with TRBJ2-7, so the J call may be wrong. This CDR3 spans 15 amino acids. Germline CDR1 reads MDHEN; CDR2 reads SYDVKM. The CDR3 sequence: CASSETGAGGGEQYF. CDR3 nucleotides: TGTGCCAGCAGCGAAACGGGGGCAGGGGGCGGCGAGCAGTACTTC.

The chain links TRBV19 to TRBJ2-3, with 12 nucleotides matching TRBD2. Germline V CDR1 and CDR2: LNHDA, SQIVND (reference sequence). Trimming took 4 bases from V and 0 from J; bases not matched to a gene: 8. The CDR3 loop spans 18 amino acids. DNA of the CDR3: TGTGCCAGTAGTAGAACTAGCGGGGGGTCCACTAGCACAGATACGCAGTATTTT. Its protein product is CASSRTSGGSTSTDTQYF.

The J gene is TRBJ2-7, the V gene TRBV10-3; perhaps TRBD1 as D (6 bases). Trimming took off 4 bases at V and 0 bases at J, with 10 bases between the two ends. CDR3 length equals 14 residues. Germline loops: CDR1 ENHRY, CDR2 SYGVKD. The CDR3 loop is CAISGTVISYEQYF. The DNA of the CDR3 is TGTGCCATCAGTGGGACAGTTATCTCCTACGAGCAGTACTTC.

This chain uses TRBV6-4 with TRBJ1-2, with TRBD1 matching over 7 bases. Germline V gives CDR1 MRHNA, CDR2 SNTAGT. The CDR3 is made up of 15 amino acids. V gave up 3 bases and J gave up 4 bases; unmatched junction bases: 8. CDR3 sequence (DNA): TGTGCCAGCAGTGAGGGGGCAGGGGGACTCTATGGCTACACCTTC. This sequence encodes CASSEGAGGLYGYTF.

This sequence joins TRBV6-5 and TRBJ1-6; 8 nucleotides match TRBD1. Germline CDR1 is MNHEY and CDR2 is SVGAGI. With 6 bases clipped from V and 7 bases from J, the junction kept 8 bases outside the gene matches. The CDR3 loop spans 15 amino acids. CDR3 nucleotides: TGTGCCAGCAGCACCTCGCAGGGGGCAAATTCACCCCTCCACTTT. Translation gives CASSTSQGANSPLHF.

J is TRBJ1-1 and V is TRBV5-1; possibly TRBD1 for D (6 bases). This CDR3 comprises 15 residues. Trimming took off 1 base at V and 6 bases at J, with 16 bases between the two ends. Germline lookup yields CDR1 SGHRS and CDR2 YFSETQ. As DNA, the CDR3 is TGCGCCAGCAGCTTGATTGGCTCAGGGGTGGCTGAAGCTTTCTTT. Its translation is CASSLIGSGVAEAFF.

The chain uses TRBV19 and TRBJ1-1, with D maybe TRBD1 (6 bases). Germline V gene data show CDR1 as LNHDA and CDR2 as SQIVND (reference sequence). The CDR3 covers 12 residues. V was pared by 5 bases and J by 6 bases, with 10 bases between. The CDR3 protein is CASSREGAEAFF. The DNA of the CDR3 is TGTGCCAGTAGTCGGGAGGGGGCTGAAGCTTTCTTT.

The chain couples TRBV5-4 to TRBJ2-1, with TRBD2 identical over 9 bases. The CDR3 spans 16 residues. V lost 4 bases, J lost 8 bases, and 13 bases stayed unmatched. Germline V gives CDR1 SGHNT, CDR2 YYREEE (reference sequence). CDR3 bases: TGTGCCAGCAGCGCGCAAAGCGGGGGGTACTTCGATGAGCAGTTCTTC. It yields the protein CASSAQSGGYFDEQFF.

The chain is built from TRBV9 and TRBJ2-7, with TRBD1 matching over 7 bases. The CDR3 covers 17 residues. The germline gives CDR1 SGDLS, CDR2 YYNGEE. V lost 0 bases to trimming and J lost 2 bases; unmatched junction nucleotides: 11. The CDR3 spells CASSVAPKRQGPYEQYF. The CDR3 DNA sequence: TGTGCCAGCAGCGTAGCCCCCAAGAGACAGGGTCCCTACGAGCAGTACTTC. Full variable domain (remainder filled in from reference TRBV9 and TRBJ2-7): DSGVTQTPKHLITATGQRVTLRCSPRSGDLSVYWYQQSLDQGLQFLIQYYNGEERAKGNILERFSAQQFPDLHSELNLSSLELGDSALYFCASSVAPKRQGPYEQYFGPGTRLTVT.

The rearrangement joins TRBV7-2 to TRBJ2-7; 9 nucleotides agree with TRBD2. The CDR3 loop spans 17 amino acids. The J segment lost 2 bases and the V segment lost 7 bases, leaving 15 bases of the junction unmatched. The germline CDR1 and CDR2 sequences are SGHTA and FQGNSA. The CDR3 spells CASMTAPVGGRAYEQYF. The CDR3 nucleotides are TGTGCCAGCATGACCGCCCCCGTTGGCGGGAGGGCCTACGAGCAGTACTTC.

This chain links TRBV2 with TRBJ1-1; tentatively, D is TRBD1 (6 bases). The CDR3 has 14 amino acids. V lost 7 bases and J lost 6, with 18 bases in between. Germline V lookup: CDR1 SNHLY, CDR2 FYNNEI. For the CDR3, the DNA is TGTGCCAGCATAGCGCAACGAGGGGGGGCTGAAGCTTTCTTT. Translating gives CASIAQRGGAEAFF.

The CDR3 bases are TGTGCCAGCAGCTTGGCCTCTGCTGCGGGAGGAAACACCATATATTTT. Translation: CASSLASAAGGNTIYF. The chain carries TRBV5-6 and TRBJ1-3; D call uncertain. The CDR3 is 16 residues long. Trimming left V 0 bases short and J 4 bases short, with 14 bases between. CDR1 is SGHDT and CDR2 is YYEEEE in the germline V gene.

The rearrangement uses TRBV7-9 and TRBJ1-2; possibly TRBD1 for D (6 bases). The V and J ends lost 1 base and 8 bases respectively, with 14 bases between them. CDR3 length: 14 amino acids. Germline V gene sequence: CDR1 SEHNR, CDR2 FQNEAQ (reference sequence). The DNA of the CDR3 is TGTGCCAGCAGCTTAGAGGCCAGGGGACGAGGCTACACCTTC. As protein: CASSLEARGRGYTF.

The V and J genes are TRBV27 and TRBJ1-4; D is perhaps TRBD1 (5 bases). Trimming cost V 4 bases and J 3 bases, with 12 bases left between them. Germline assignment: CDR1 MNHEY and CDR2 SMNVEV (reference sequence). The CDR3 spans 15 residues. The CDR3 DNA sequence: TGTGCCAGCAGTTCCGCGGGACCAGCTAATGAAAAACTGTTTTTT. This codes for CASSSAGPANEKLFF.

The chain uses TRBV5-1 and TRBJ2-3, with a tentative D call TRBD2 (6 bases). Trimming cost V 2 bases and J 4 bases, with 14 bases left between them. CDR1 is SGHRS and CDR2 is YFSETQ in the germline V gene. The CDR3 is 15 amino acids. CDR3 loop: CASSFSGVGPDTQYF. The CDR3 DNA follows: TGCGCCAGCAGCTTCTCGGGAGTGGGGCCAGATACGCAGTATTTT.

This CDR3 reads CASSLGTGTYEQYF. The CDR3 coding sequence is TGTGCCAGCAGCTTAGGGACAGGGACCTACGAGCAGTACTTC. The J gene is TRBJ2-5, the V gene TRBV7-6, with 8 positions matching TRBD1. The DNA end favors TRBJ2-7, so the J call may be wrong. The CDR3 has 14 amino acids. From germline, CDR1 is SGHVS and CDR2 FNYEAQ.

This chain joins TRBV6-6 and TRBJ1-1; a possible D gene is TRBD1 (6 bases). Germline V CDR1 and CDR2: MNHNY, SVGAGI (reference sequence). The CDR3 extends over 12 amino acids. Trimming took 10 bases from V and 1 from J, leaving 10 bases between them. The CDR3 bases are TGTGCCACCTCGGACAGGAACACTGAAGCTTTCTTT. Amino acids: CATSDRNTEAFF.

This sequence joins TRBV7-2 and TRBJ2-2; possibly TRBD2 for D (5 bases). The CDR3 sequence is 14 residues long. Germline V CDR1 and CDR2: SGHTA, FQGNSA. The germline V and J ends were trimmed by 3 bases and 5 bases, with 10 bases remaining between them. CDR3 DNA: TGTGCCAGCAGCTTTTATACGGGGACCGGGGAGCTGTTTTTT. Translated, it gives CASSFYTGTGELFF.

The rearrangement links TRBV9 to TRBJ1-2; D perhaps matches TRBD1 (5 bases). V was pared by 4 bases and J by 4 bases, with 20 bases between. The CDR3 totals 16 residues. Per germline, CDR1 SGDLS and CDR2 YYNGEE. The CDR3 spells CASSPGGALEGYGYTF. The CDR3 DNA reads TGTGCCAGCAGCCCGGGAGGGGCGCTGGAGGGCTATGGCTACACCTTC.

The chain uses TRBV6-6 and TRBJ1-5; maybe TRBD1 (5 bases). V was shortened by 7 bases and J by 1 base, with 14 bases between the two germline ends. CDR3 length: 15 residues. CDR1 is MNHNY, CDR2 SVGAGI, per germline (reference sequence). CDR3 region: CASTDYGGSNQPQHF. The CDR3 region has the DNA TGTGCCAGCACCGACTATGGGGGGAGCAATCAGCCCCAGCATTTT.

The chain is built from TRBV18 and TRBJ2-2, with 8 bases identical to TRBD1. CDR1 is KGHSH, CDR2 LQKENI, per germline. The CDR3 covers 17 residues. Trimming removed 3 bases from V and 4 bases from J; junction bases left unmatched: 10. The CDR3 here is CASSPAQGAPSTGELFF. DNA of the CDR3: TGTGCCAGCTCACCCGCGCAGGGGGCGCCGAGCACCGGGGAGCTGTTTTTT. Supplemented by reference TRBV18 and TRBJ2-2, the full variable domain reads NAGVMQNPRHLVRRRGQEARLRCSPMKGHSHVYWYRQLPEEGLKFMVYLQKENIIDESGMPKERFSAEFPKEGPSILRIQQVVRGDSAAYFCASSPAQGAPSTGELFFGEGSRLTVL.

The chain couples TRBV27 to TRBJ1-1; maybe TRBD1 (5 bases). The germline V and J ends were trimmed by 4 bases and 11 bases, with 20 bases remaining between them. Germline V lookup: CDR1 MNHEY, CDR2 SMNVEV (reference sequence). The CDR3 sequence is 14 residues long. This CDR3 reads CASSSIYRQEDAFF. The CDR3 DNA reads as TGTGCCAGCAGTTCAATTTACAGGCAGGAAGACGCTTTCTTT.

To note about this clone: The sample carries other DNA sequences with the same CDR3. V usage is TRBV15 and J usage is TRBJ2-5; 11 bases agree with TRBD2. Trimming cost V 0 bases and J 2 bases; bases outside gene matches: 5. Germline CDR1 and CDR2: LNHNV and YYDKDF (reference sequence). The CDR3 spans 17 residues. This CDR3 reads CATSRDRLAGNQETQYF. CDR3 coding DNA: TGTGCCACCAGCAGAGACCGACTAGCGGGAAATCAAGAGACCCAGTACTTC.

The chain recombines TRBV4-2 with TRBJ1-1, with D possibly matching TRBD1 (5 bases). Per the germline V gene, CDR1 is LGHNA and CDR2 is YNFKEQ. V was pared by 0 bases and J by 7 bases, with 9 bases between. The length of the CDR3 is 13 residues. The CDR3 DNA reads as TGTGCCAGCAGCCAAGAGAGCAGGGATGAAGCTTTCTTT. It yields the protein CASSQESRDEAFF.